The 19 T cell receptor beta chains in this list originate from one sample, sequenced in a study of hypomethylating agent response in myelodysplastic syndrome. Sequencing was performed with immunoSEQ multiplex PCR; in TCRdb, only in-frame clones are kept and a portion is missing. The sample includes 1,200 or so clones, 84% seen only once; the top ten take roughly 17%. This specimen was bone marrow, taken before or after starting hypomethylating agent treatment for myelodysplastic syndrome (not recorded which). The source is a human donor with myelodysplastic syndrome.

V and J are TRBV28 and TRBJ2-7; D unresolved. CDR3 length: 14 residues. The V end lost 2 bases, the J end lost 3 bases, and 11 bases lay between the germline ends. Germline CDR1 reads MDHEN; CDR2 reads SYDVKM. CDR3 coding DNA: TGTGCCAGCAGTTTAGTAGTGGGAATCTACGAGCAGTACTTC. It is translated as CASSLVVGIYEQYF.

The gene calls are TRBV5-1 and TRBJ1-1; the D is unclear. CDR1 and CDR2 from the germline V gene are SGHRS and YFSETQ. Trimming took off 1 base at V and 4 bases at J, with 8 bases between the two ends. The CDR3 is made up of 13 amino acids. The CDR3 reads CASSLTAGTEAFF. The CDR3 bases are TGCGCCAGCAGCTTGACCGCGGGCACTGAAGCTTTCTTT.

This clone appeared a single time. This chain uses TRBV4-1 with TRBJ1-1; a possible D gene is TRBD1 (5 bases). This CDR3 has 15 residues. Deletions cut 3 bases from V and 0 bases from J, with 11 bases between. Germline loops: CDR1 MGHRA, CDR2 YSYEKL. CDR3 nucleotide sequence: TGCGCCAGCAGCCAGGGACTATCACTGAACACTGAAGCTTTCTTT. Translation: CASSQGLSLNTEAFF.

This chain connects TRBV5-4 to TRBJ1-2; the match to TRBD1 covers 9 bases. Per germline, CDR1 SGHNT and CDR2 YYREEE (reference sequence). The V and J ends lost 3 bases and 4 bases, in that order; junction bases with no gene match: 10. The CDR3 contains 16 residues. CDR3 residues: CASSSAGQGIVYGYTF. As DNA, the CDR3 is TGTGCCAGCAGCTCGGCAGGACAGGGGATTGTCTATGGCTACACCTTC.

This clone was counted between two and nine times. The rearrangement links TRBV7-9 to TRBJ1-1, with 10 bases lining up with TRBD1. The germline V gene encodes CDR1 SEHNR and CDR2 FQNEAQ (reference sequence). J lost 12 bases, V lost 5 bases, and 9 bases had no gene match. This CDR3 comprises 13 residues. CDR3 DNA: TGTGCCAGCAGCCCTGGACAGGGGGTTATACCTTTCTTT. Amino acids: CASSPGQGVIPFF.

CDR3 in amino acids: CASSYSFQGAYEQYF. The CDR3 DNA reads TGTGCCAGCAGTTACTCTTTCCAGGGGGCCTACGAGCAGTACTTC. The chain recombines TRBV6-5 with TRBJ2-7; TRBD1 matches at 7 bases. J was trimmed by 2 bases and V by 0 bases; bases with no gene match: 4. Germline V gene sequence: CDR1 MNHEY, CDR2 SVGAGI. This CDR3 is built from 15 residues.

The V gene is TRBV2, the J gene TRBJ2-5, with D perhaps matching TRBD1 (6 bases). TRBJ2-7 explains the end of the DNA better; the J call may be wrong. Germline V gives CDR1 SNHLY, CDR2 FYNNEI. The CDR3 runs to 14 residues. The CDR3, as DNA: TGTGCCAGCAGTGGACAGGAGTTCTCCTACGAGCAGTACTTC. Amino acids: CASSGQEFSYEQYF.

The J gene is TRBJ2-7, the V gene TRBV29-1, with 7 bases aligning to TRBD2. The CDR3 totals 15 residues. J was trimmed by 2 bases and V by 4 bases; bases with no gene match: 11. Germline V CDR1 and CDR2: SQVTM, ANQGSEA. The CDR3 loop reads CSVVLPSSGTYEQYF. The DNA of the CDR3 is TGCAGCGTTGTATTGCCGTCTAGCGGAACCTACGAGCAGTACTTC.

In its sample, this clone was seen once. The chain links TRBV5-1 to TRBJ2-6; D ambiguous. This CDR3 region has 15 residues. The germline V and J ends were trimmed by 0 bases and 0 bases, with 4 bases remaining between them. Germline V CDR1 and CDR2: SGHRS, YFSETQ. This CDR3 is CASSLANSGANVLTF. Written as DNA, the CDR3 is TGCGCCAGCAGCTTGGCCAACTCTGGGGCCAACGTCCTGACTTTC.

This clone was observed a handful of times. The chain joins TRBV4-1 to TRBJ2-7, with 8 bases that match TRBD2. The germline V gene encodes CDR1 MGHRA and CDR2 YSYEKL. This CDR3 is 16 amino acids long. Trimming took 2 bases from V and 3 from J; bases not matched to a gene: 9. The CDR3: CASSQLTSGRFYEQYF. The CDR3 DNA sequence: TGCGCCAGCAGCCAACTCACTAGCGGAAGGTTCTACGAGCAGTACTTC.

The chain combines TRBV10-3 with TRBJ1-1; tentatively, D is TRBD1 (5 bases). The length of the CDR3 is 14 residues. Trimming removed 8 bases at V and 1 base at J, with 14 bases between. The germline V gene has CDR1 ENHRY and CDR2 SYGVKD. For the CDR3, the DNA is TGTGCCATCCGCCCCATTGGGGGGAACACTGAAGCTTTCTTT. Residues: CAIRPIGGNTEAFF.

The genes are TRBV7-2 and TRBJ1-1; D is perhaps TRBD1 (6 bases). Germline CDR1 SGHTA, CDR2 FQGNSA. The CDR3 sequence is 12 residues long. Trimming removed 2 bases at V and 12 bases at J, with 13 bases between. In DNA form, the CDR3 reads TGTGCCAGCAGCTTAACGGGGGCTTGGTCTTTCTTT. Protein sequence: CASSLTGAWSFF.

The gene calls are TRBV6-6 and TRBJ2-1; 8 bases agree with TRBD2. The length of the CDR3 is 14 residues. With V trimmed by 6 bases and J by 8 bases, 9 bases remained unmatched. The germline V gene encodes CDR1 MNHNY and CDR2 SVGAGI (reference sequence). CDR3: CASSPGTSGYEQFF. Here the CDR3 DNA reads TGTGCCAGCAGCCCCGGGACTAGTGGCTATGAGCAGTTCTTC.

The chain carries TRBV14 and TRBJ1-1; D not certain. Germline V gene sequence: CDR1 SGHDN, CDR2 FVKESK. V lost 1 base and J 6 bases, leaving 12 bases between the germline ends. The CDR3 has 14 amino acids. This CDR3 is CASSQVIGPPEAFF. The CDR3 nucleotides are TGTGCCAGCAGCCAAGTTATCGGCCCGCCTGAAGCTTTCTTT.

CDR3 loop: CASSVMSGSFHNEQFF. The DNA of the CDR3 is TGCGCCAGCAGTGTTATGAGCGGGAGTTTCCACAATGAGCAGTTCTTC. This chain joins TRBV10-2 and TRBJ2-1, with 8 bases aligning to TRBD2. The V gene end was trimmed by 4 bases and the J gene end by 5 bases; junction bases not matched to a gene: 10. The CDR3 consists of 16 residues. Per the germline V gene, CDR1 is WSHSY and CDR2 is SAAADI.

The rearrangement joins TRBV11-2 to TRBJ1-6; D perhaps matches TRBD1 (5 bases). The CDR3 runs to 13 residues. Germline lookup yields CDR1 SGHAT and CDR2 FQNNGV. Trimming took off 1 base at V and 11 bases at J, with 9 bases between the two ends. CDR3: CASSLVGDTPLHF. The CDR3 DNA sequence: TGTGCCAGCAGCTTAGTGGGGGATACACCCCTCCACTTT.

For the CDR3, the DNA is TGTGCCAGCAGCTTAGATCTTTGGACAGGGCGAACAGATACGCAGTATTTT. Translation: CASSLDLWTGRTDTQYF. The rearrangement uses TRBV11-2 and TRBJ2-3; the match to TRBD1 covers 8 bases. The CDR3 totals 17 residues. CDR1 and CDR2 from the germline V gene are SGHAT and FQNNGV. J lost 3 bases, V lost 0 bases, and 8 bases had no gene match. The full variable domain, its missing parts supplied by reference TRBV11-2 and TRBJ2-3, is EAGVAQSPRYKIIEKRQSVAFWCNPISGHATLYWYQQILGQGPKLLIQFQNNGVVDDSQLPKDRFSAERLKGVDSTLKIQPAKLEDSAVYLCASSLDLWTGRTDTQYFGPGTRLTVL.

The chain combines TRBV5-1 with TRBJ2-1; 9 nucleotides match TRBD2. The germline gives CDR1 SGHRS, CDR2 YFSETQ. The ends lost 2 bases at V and 6 bases at J; junction bases unmatched: 6. The CDR3 has 15 amino acids. CDR3 nucleotide sequence: TGCGCCAGCAGCTTCACACTAGCGGGTAGCAATGAGCAGTTCTTC. This sequence encodes CASSFTLAGSNEQFF.

The V gene is TRBV29-1, the J gene TRBJ2-5; TRBD1 matches 7 bases. This CDR3 has 10 amino acids. The germline V gene has CDR1 SQVTM and CDR2 ANQGSEA. In DNA, the CDR3 is TGCAGGGGACAGCAAGAGACCCAGTACTTC. Translating it yields CRGQQETQYF.